The 18 T cell receptor beta chains below come from one sample, sequenced in a study of blood T cell repertoires in COVID-19 (dated by TCRdb to about 2020). Libraries were constructed by the immunoSEQ multiplex PCR assay. TCRdb took this table from immuneACCESS and kept in-frame rearrangements with V and J called. Such tables lack part of the clones; where checked against another copy, unresolved V genes explain under half of the gap, and the rest is unexplained. The sample includes approximately 69,000 clones, with approximately 75% observed a single time. Of the sample, approximately 45% falls within the top ten clones. Sequencing was carried out using peripheral blood. These receptors all come from a human donor in a cohort sampled during active COVID-19.

CDR3 sequence (DNA): TGCAGTGCTAGCCGGGACTGGGAGCAGTTCTTC. This sequence encodes CSASRDWEQFF. The chain uses TRBV20-1 and TRBJ2-1; D may be TRBD2 (6 bases). CDR1 DFQATT and CDR2 SNEGSKA come from the germline V gene (reference sequence). The CDR3 consists of 11 residues. V shed 3 bases and J shed 10 bases, with 10 bases lying between them.

The genes are TRBV3-1 (or the pseudogene TRBV3-2) and TRBJ1-2, with D possibly matching TRBD1 (6 bases). Germline V gene sequence: CDR1 LGHDT, CDR2 YNNKEL (reference sequence). The CDR3 length is 15 residues. Trimming shortened V by 0 bases and J by 4 bases, and 12 bases separated the two germline ends. The CDR3 loop reads CASSQDMGAPYGYTF. As DNA, the CDR3 is TGTGCCAGCAGCCAAGATATGGGGGCCCCCTATGGCTACACCTTC.

The V call is TRBV3-1 (or the pseudogene TRBV3-2), the J call TRBJ2-1; TRBD2 is a possible D gene (6 bases). V lost 4 bases to trimming and J lost 3 bases, with 10 bases between them. The germline V gene has CDR1 LGHDT and CDR2 YNNKEL (reference sequence). The CDR3 has 14 residues. The CDR3 reads CASSRTGSYNEQFF. In DNA, the CDR3 is TGTGCCAGCAGCCGGACCGGGAGCTACAATGAGCAGTTCTTC.

The chain carries TRBV4-1 and TRBJ1-5; 7 bases align to TRBD1. The CDR3 runs to 15 residues. J lost 2 bases, V lost 1 base, and 2 bases had no gene match. The germline gives CDR1 MGHRA, CDR2 YSYEKL. DNA of the CDR3: TGCGCCAGCAGCCAAGCAGGGGGAGGCAATCAGCCCCAGCATTTT. This codes for CASSQAGGGNQPQHF.

The chain recombines TRBV15 with TRBJ2-1; 12 bases map to TRBD1. The CDR3 contains 15 residues. Trimming removed 5 bases from V and 7 bases from J; junction bases left unmatched: 6. From germline, CDR1 is LNHNV and CDR2 YYDKDF (reference sequence). Here the CDR3 reads CATSGPGQGANEQFF. The DNA of the CDR3 is TGTGCCACCAGCGGGCCGGGACAGGGGGCGAATGAGCAGTTCTTC.

The chain has TRBV19 and TRBJ1-2, with a possible D match to TRBD1 (6 bases). Between the trimmed V and J ends, which lost 5 bases and 8 bases, there was a span of 12 bases. The CDR3 is 12 amino acids. CDR1 is LNHDA and CDR2 is SQIVND in the germline V gene (reference sequence). CDR3: CASSLTTGGYTF. DNA of the CDR3: TGTGCCAGTAGTCTAACGACAGGCGGCTACACCTTC.

This CDR3 reads CASSPTGSNGELFF. The CDR3 coding sequence is TGTGCCAGCAGCCCGACAGGGTCGAACGGGGAGCTGTTTTTT. J is TRBJ2-2 and V is TRBV7-9; 7 nucleotides line up with TRBD1. The CDR3 contains 14 residues. The V gene's germline CDR1 is SEHNR and CDR2 FQNEAQ (reference sequence). The junction had 7 bases not matched to a gene; V was cut back by 5 bases and J by 7 bases.

The chain uses TRBV5-1 and TRBJ1-4, with D hard to call. The CDR3 is 14 residues long. Germline V gene lookup returns CDR1 SGHRS and CDR2 YFSETQ. V shed 1 base and J shed 0 bases, with 4 bases lying between them. The CDR3 sequence: CASSLTTTNEKLFF. In DNA, the CDR3 is TGCGCCAGCAGCTTGACAACAACTAATGAAAAACTGTTTTTT.

V usage is TRBV20-1 and J usage is TRBJ1-6; unclear D gene. Per germline, CDR1 DFQATT and CDR2 SNEGSKA (reference sequence). V was shortened by 3 bases and J by 0 bases, with 9 bases between the two germline ends. The CDR3 runs to 15 residues. CDR3 nucleotides: TGCAGTGCTAGTAGCGCGAGCTCCTATAATTCACCCCTCCACTTT. Residues: CSASSASSYNSPLHF.

This clone came up once. The genes are TRBV27 and TRBJ1-2, with 12 bases matching TRBD1. With V trimmed by 6 bases and J by 4 bases, 9 bases remained unmatched. The CDR3 contains 16 residues. Germline V CDR1 and CDR2: MNHEY, SMNVEV (reference sequence). This CDR3 is CASRPGQGASGYGYTF. The CDR3, as DNA: TGTGCCAGCAGACCGGGACAGGGGGCGTCTGGCTATGGCTACACCTTC.

The J gene is TRBJ2-2, the V gene TRBV10-3; D is uncertain. CDR1 is ENHRY, CDR2 SYGVKD, per germline. With 3 bases removed from V and 7 bases from J, the gap between germline ends came to 6 bases. This CDR3 comprises 12 residues. CDR3 protein: CAISEQSGELFF. The CDR3 nucleotides are TGTGCCATCAGTGAACAGAGCGGGGAGCTGTTTTTT.

A word on this clone: A junction boundary mismatches the germline segment, possibly from a read error. The chain employs TRBV5-1 and TRBJ2-1; D may be TRBD2 (6 bases). This CDR3 comprises 15 residues. Germline CDR1 and CDR2: SGHRS and YFSETQ. Here the CDR3 reads CANSLDGEVYNEQFF. The CDR3 bases are TGCGCCAACAGCTTGGACGGGGAGGTTTACAATGAGCAGTTCTTC.

The chain recombines TRBV4-1 with TRBJ2-2, with D possibly TRBD2 on 5 matching bases. V shed 4 bases and J shed 0 bases, with 9 bases lying between them. Germline values: CDR1 MGHRA, CDR2 YSYEKL. The CDR3 loop spans 15 amino acids. CDR3 in DNA: TGCGCCAGCAGCCCATCGGACTCGAACACCGGGGAGCTGTTTTTT. Its translation is CASSPSDSNTGELFF.

This rearrangement joins TRBV27 to TRBJ1-4; the D gene is possibly TRBD1 (6 bases). CDR1 MNHEY and CDR2 SMNVEV come from the germline V gene (reference sequence). V was shortened by 10 bases and J by 8 bases, with 17 bases between the two germline ends. The CDR3 is 13 residues long. The CDR3 loop is CATRRTADEKLFF. As DNA, the CDR3 is TGTGCCACTCGGCGGACAGCGGACGAAAAACTGTTTTTT. Variable domain in full (rest from reference TRBV27 and TRBJ1-4): EAQVTQNPRYLITVTGKKLTVTCSQNMNHEYMSWYRQDPGLGLRQIYYSMNVEVTDKGDVPEGYKVSRKEKRNFPLILESPSPNQTSLYFCATRRTADEKLFFGSGTQLSVL.

Only one count was recorded for this clone. This rearrangement joins TRBV28 to TRBJ2-1; unclear D gene. The germline gives CDR1 MDHEN, CDR2 SYDVKM. The CDR3 has 11 residues. Trimming took off 6 bases at V and 10 bases at J, with 10 bases between the two ends. The CDR3 region has the DNA TGTGCCAGCAGGTTAACTCAAGAGCAGTTCTTC. Translating gives CASRLTQEQFF.

This chain joins TRBV15 and TRBJ2-2; D gene ambiguous. The CDR3 totals 16 residues. Looked up from germline, CDR1 is LNHNV and CDR2 is YYDKDF (reference sequence). V gave up 0 bases and J gave up 1 base, with 9 bases separating them. In DNA form, the CDR3 reads TGTGCCACCAGCAGAGATCCGACGGGGAACACCGGGGAGCTGTTTTTT. Residues: CATSRDPTGNTGELFF.

This sequence joins TRBV18 and TRBJ2-5; D gene unclear. With 6 bases removed from V and 2 bases from J, the gap between germline ends came to 7 bases. The CDR3 spans 12 residues. The germline CDR1 and CDR2 sequences are KGHSH and LQKENI. The CDR3 nucleotides read TGTGCCAGCTCCTGGAGACAAGAGACCCAGTACTTC. It yields the protein CASSWRQETQYF.

DNA of the CDR3: TGTGCCAGCACCCCAGGACTAGCGGGAGTTAAGGAGACCCAGTACTTC. This sequence encodes CASTPGLAGVKETQYF. The genes are TRBV25-1 and TRBJ2-5; 13 bases fit TRBD2. CDR1 and CDR2 (germline): MGHDK, SYGVNS. This CDR3 is 16 amino acids long. The V gene end was trimmed by 7 bases and the J gene end by 5 bases; junction bases not matched to a gene: 10.